This T cell receptor beta chain was found in a study of lung T cells in sarcoidosis with Löfgren's syndrome. Germline V gives CDR1 DFQATT, CDR2 SNEGSKA (reference sequence). The CDR3 contains 11 residues. As concerns this clonotype: Relative to the germline gene, one junction end is altered; a read error may explain this.

TCRdb re-derived calls from the reads in MiXCR, one entry per CDR3 protein. The top ten clones hold roughly 7% of a sample with thousands of distinct CDR3 sequences, around 20% of them seen once. The sequenced material came from CD4+ T cells from bronchoalveolar lavage. The chain couples TRBV20-1 to TRBJ1-1; the D gene is possibly TRBD1 (6 bases). The receptor was isolated from a human donor with sarcoidosis (Löfgren's syndrome or another form), or a control subject (not recorded which). CDR3 region: CGAAGDTEAFF. CDR3 bases: TGCGGTGCCGCAGGGGACACCGAAGCTTTCTTT.